These T cell receptor beta chains were read from a single sample in a study of T cell responses to AZD1222 COVID-19 vaccine. Profiled with immunoSEQ multiplex PCR; TCRdb holds only in-frame clones, not every one. This table holds 100,000 to 150,000 clones, about 91% found once. Sequencing was performed on peripheral blood, taken on day 0 of AZD1222 vaccination. The source of these receptors is an adult in good health. The CDR3 runs from the conserved cysteine through the conserved F or W. The D gene is left open where the match is weak. Not every row has a clone size; where given, it reads once, few, many or a size class.

CDR3aa: CATGRDSGNTIYF; CDR3nt: TGTGCCACCGGTCGGGACTCTGGAAACACCATATATTTT; len: 13; j_gene: TRBJ1-3; d_gene: .; v_gene: TRBV6-6; abundance: .
CDR3aa: CASSYSGYNEQFF; CDR3nt: TGTGCCAGCAGCTATAGCGGGTACAATGAGCAGTTCTTC; len: 13; j_gene: TRBJ2-1; d_gene: TRBD2; v_gene: TRBV7-2; abundance: .
CDR3aa: CASSHPGQGNEKLFF; CDR3nt: TGTGCCAGCAGCCATCCGGGACAGGGAAATGAAAAACTGTTTTTT; len: 15; j_gene: TRBJ1-4; d_gene: TRBD1; v_gene: TRBV7-9; abundance: .
CDR3aa: CASTEGQNYGYTF; CDR3nt: TGTGCCAGCACCGAGGGACAGAACTATGGCTACACCTTC; len: 13; j_gene: TRBJ1-2; d_gene: TRBD1; v_gene: TRBV6-1; abundance: .
CDR3aa: CASSVNSGVYGYTF; CDR3nt: TGTGCCAGCAGCGTAAACTCGGGTGTCTATGGCTACACCTTC; len: 14; j_gene: TRBJ1-2; d_gene: .; v_gene: TRBV9; abundance: .
CDR3aa: CASSSRTTGNTEAFF; CDR3nt: TGTGCCAGCAGCTCCCGGACAACCGGGAACACTGAAGCTTTCTTT; len: 15; j_gene: TRBJ1-1; d_gene: .; v_gene: TRBV7-6; abundance: .
CDR3aa: CASSQDRNYNEQFF; CDR3nt: TGCGCCAGCAGCCAGGACAGGAATTACAATGAGCAGTTCTTC; len: 14; j_gene: TRBJ2-1; d_gene: TRBD1; v_gene: TRBV5-1; abundance: .
CDR3aa: CASSHFPGTVSVYGYTF; CDR3nt: TGCGCCAGCAGCCACTTCCCGGGAACAGTGAGTGTCTATGGCTACACCTTC; len: 17; j_gene: TRBJ1-2; d_gene: .; v_gene: TRBV5-1; abundance: once
CDR3aa: CASSLQGLLNQPQHF; CDR3nt: TGTGCCAGCAGTTTACAGGGGCTACTCAATCAGCCCCAGCATTTT; len: 15; j_gene: TRBJ1-5; d_gene: .; v_gene: TRBV28; abundance: .
CDR3aa: CASSWGEPNQPQHF; CDR3nt: TGCGCCAGCAGCTGGGGAGAGCCCAATCAGCCCCAGCATTTT; len: 14; j_gene: TRBJ1-5; d_gene: .; v_gene: TRBV5-1; abundance: .
CDR3aa: CAWVGGQAVNNEQFF; CDR3nt: TGTGCCTGGGTGGGAGGACAGGCGGTAAACAATGAGCAGTTCTTC; len: 15; j_gene: TRBJ2-1; d_gene: .; v_gene: TRBV30; abundance: .
CDR3aa: CASSLGDRDYGYTF; CDR3nt: TGCGCCAGCAGCTTGGGTGACAGGGACTATGGCTACACCTTC; len: 14; j_gene: TRBJ1-2; d_gene: TRBD1; v_gene: TRBV5-1; abundance: .
CDR3aa: CAISDQREDEQFF; CDR3nt: TGTGCCATCAGTGACCAGCGGGAGGATGAGCAGTTCTTC; len: 13; j_gene: TRBJ2-1; d_gene: TRBD2; v_gene: TRBV10-3; abundance: .
CDR3aa: CASSYAVGADTQYF; CDR3nt: TGTGCCAGCAGTTACGCCGTAGGAGCAGATACGCAGTATTTT; len: 14; j_gene: TRBJ2-3; d_gene: .; v_gene: TRBV6-6; abundance: .
CDR3aa: CASSESGGVDVSNQPQHF; CDR3nt: TGTGCCAGCAGTGAATCCGGAGGAGTAGACGTCAGCAATCAGCCCCAGCATTTT; len: 18; j_gene: TRBJ1-5; d_gene: .; v_gene: TRBV25-1; abundance: .
CDR3aa: CSASFRGDTEAFF; CDR3nt: TGCAGTGCTAGTTTCAGGGGGGACACTGAAGCTTTCTTT; len: 13; j_gene: TRBJ1-1; d_gene: TRBD1; v_gene: TRBV20-1; abundance: .
CDR3aa: CASSRPPRRTSASTDTQYF; CDR3nt: TGTGCCAGCAGTCGCCCCCCCCGGAGGACTAGCGCGAGCACAGATACGCAGTATTTT; len: 19; j_gene: TRBJ2-3; d_gene: TRBD2; v_gene: TRBV6-2/TRBV6-3; abundance: .
CDR3aa: CASSYALPVNTEAFF; CDR3nt: TGTGCCAGCAGCTACGCACTCCCCGTGAACACTGAAGCTTTCTTT; len: 15; j_gene: TRBJ1-1; d_gene: .; v_gene: TRBV11-2; abundance: .
CDR3aa: CATSRGGGYGYTF; CDR3nt: TGTGCCACCAGCCGGGGCGGGGGCTATGGCTACACCTTC; len: 13; j_gene: TRBJ1-2; d_gene: .; v_gene: TRBV15; abundance: .
CDR3aa: CASSWTDQETQYF; CDR3nt: TGTGCCAGCAGCTGGACAGATCAAGAGACCCAGTACTTC; len: 13; j_gene: TRBJ2-5; d_gene: .; v_gene: TRBV5-5; abundance: .
CDR3aa: CASSIEGKMNYGYTF; CDR3nt: TGTGCCAGTAGTATAGAGGGGAAAATGAACTATGGCTACACCTTC; len: 15; j_gene: TRBJ1-2; d_gene: .; v_gene: TRBV19; abundance: .
CDR3aa: CASSVRVDTGELFF; CDR3nt: TGTGCCAGCAGTGTACGGGTGGACACCGGGGAGCTGTTTTTT; len: 14; j_gene: TRBJ2-2; d_gene: .; v_gene: TRBV6-4; abundance: .
CDR3aa: CASSPWDREGTEAFF; CDR3nt: TGTGCCAGCAGCCCCTGGGACAGGGAGGGCACTGAAGCTTTCTTT; len: 15; j_gene: TRBJ1-1; d_gene: TRBD1; v_gene: TRBV9; abundance: .
CDR3aa: CALAPPMVGYTF; CDR3nt: TGTGCCTTGGCACCCCCAATGGTGGGCTACACCTTC; len: 12; j_gene: TRBJ1-2; d_gene: .; v_gene: TRBV30; abundance: .
CDR3aa: CASSLVRGTGYGYTF; CDR3nt: TGTGCCAGCAGCTTAGTTCGGGGTACGGGCTATGGCTACACCTTC; len: 15; j_gene: TRBJ1-2; d_gene: .; v_gene: TRBV7-2; abundance: .
CDR3aa: CASRPPIGNTEAFF; CDR3nt: TGTGCCAGCAGGCCTCCAATCGGGAACACTGAAGCTTTCTTT; len: 14; j_gene: TRBJ1-1; d_gene: .; v_gene: TRBV25-1; abundance: .
CDR3aa: CASSYQGSPLHF; CDR3nt: TGTGCCAGCAGTTACCAGGGTTCACCCCTCCACTTT; len: 12; j_gene: TRBJ1-6; d_gene: .; v_gene: TRBV27; abundance: .
CDR3aa: CASGGVGLMNTEAFF; CDR3nt: TGTGCCAGCGGGGGGGTGGGATTAATGAACACTGAAGCTTTCTTT; len: 15; j_gene: TRBJ1-1; d_gene: .; v_gene: TRBV27; abundance: .
CDR3aa: CASSGTLNTEAFF; CDR3nt: TGTGCCAGTTCCGGGACTCTGAACACTGAAGCTTTCTTT; len: 13; j_gene: TRBJ1-1; d_gene: .; v_gene: TRBV19; abundance: .
CDR3aa: CASSGFSNYGYTF; CDR3nt: TGTGCCAGCAGTGGGTTTTCGAACTATGGCTACACCTTC; len: 13; j_gene: TRBJ1-2; d_gene: .; v_gene: TRBV25-1; abundance: .
CDR3aa: CASSPAAGYGYTF; CDR3nt: TGTGCCAGCAGCCCAGCCGCAGGCTATGGCTACACCTTC; len: 13; j_gene: TRBJ1-2; d_gene: .; v_gene: TRBV11-2; abundance: .
CDR3aa: CASSSNPGRGNSPLHF; CDR3nt: TGCGCCAGCAGCTCAAATCCCGGGAGAGGAAATTCACCCCTCCACTTT; len: 16; j_gene: TRBJ1-6; d_gene: .; v_gene: TRBV5-1; abundance: .
CDR3aa: CASSQQLASNSPLHF; CDR3nt: TGTGCCAGCAGTCAACAGTTAGCATCCAATTCACCCCTCCACTTT; len: 15; j_gene: TRBJ1-6; d_gene: .; v_gene: TRBV7-9; abundance: once